This is a list of T cell receptor beta chains from one sample in a study of T cell responses to AZD1222 COVID-19 vaccine. Using immunoSEQ multiplex PCR, the repertoire was profiled, and TCRdb retains in-frame clones only, with some absent. The table records approximately 180,000 clones, 85% to 95% of them present only once. The sample here was peripheral blood, taken on day 0 of AZD1222 vaccination. The receptors stem from an adult in good health. The CDR3 runs from the conserved cysteine through the conserved F or W. Each record gives: clone size, J gene, V gene, D gene, CDR3 protein, CDR3 DNA. A D gene is named only where the DNA matches it firmly. Not all rows give a size; the values are once, few, many and, for expanded clones, a class.

. | TRBJ1-1 | TRBV11-3 | TRBD1 | CASSRGQGLNTEAFF | TGTGCCAGCAGCCGGGGACAGGGATTGAACACTGAAGCTTTCTTT
few | TRBJ1-2 | TRBV11-2 | . | CASSLDRANYGYTF | TGTGCCAGCAGCTTAGATAGAGCTAACTATGGCTACACCTTC
. | TRBJ1-1 | TRBV7-3 | . | CASSLDRWSTEAFF | TGTGCCAGCAGCTTGGACAGATGGAGCACTGAAGCTTTCTTT
once | TRBJ1-1 | TRBV5-1 | . | CASSWTEGTEAFF | TGCGCCAGCAGCTGGACGGAGGGGACTGAAGCTTTCTTT
. | TRBJ2-7 | TRBV29-1 | . | CSASALYEQYF | TGCAGCGCATCCGCCCTCTACGAGCAGTACTTC
. | TRBJ1-1 | TRBV28 | . | CASGPPGRSKNTEAFF | TGTGCCAGCGGCCCGCCGGGCAGATCAAAGAACACTGAAGCTTTCTTT
few | TRBJ1-4 | TRBV6-5 | . | CASSSQGGEKLFF | TGTGCCAGCAGTAGTCAGGGAGGGGAAAAACTGTTTTTT
. | TRBJ2-1 | TRBV6-2/TRBV6-3 | . | CASSYSQGSSYNEQFF | TGTGCCAGCAGTTACAGTCAGGGTAGCTCCTACAATGAGCAGTTCTTC
few | TRBJ1-6 | TRBV6-1 | . | CASSEGGGYNSPLHF | TGTGCCAGCAGTGAAGGGGGAGGATATAATTCACCCCTCCACTTT
. | TRBJ2-7 | TRBV28 | . | CASSPRRMDKVPLYEQYF | TGTGCCAGCAGTCCACGTCGGATGGATAAGGTGCCCCTCTACGAGCAGTACTTC